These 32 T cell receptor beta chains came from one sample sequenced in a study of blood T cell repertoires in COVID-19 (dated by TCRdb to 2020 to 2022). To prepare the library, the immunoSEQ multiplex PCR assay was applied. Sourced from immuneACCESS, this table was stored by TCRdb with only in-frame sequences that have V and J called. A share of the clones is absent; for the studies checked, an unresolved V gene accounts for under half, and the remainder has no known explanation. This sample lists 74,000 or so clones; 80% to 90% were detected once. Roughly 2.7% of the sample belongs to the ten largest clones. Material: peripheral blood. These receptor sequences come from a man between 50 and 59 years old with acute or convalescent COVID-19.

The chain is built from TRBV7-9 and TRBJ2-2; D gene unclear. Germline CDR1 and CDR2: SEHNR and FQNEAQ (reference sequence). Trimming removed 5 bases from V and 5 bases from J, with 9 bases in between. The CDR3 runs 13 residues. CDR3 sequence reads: CASSNPVTGELFF. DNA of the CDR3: TGTGCCAGCAGCAACCCAGTTACCGGGGAGCTGTTTTTT.

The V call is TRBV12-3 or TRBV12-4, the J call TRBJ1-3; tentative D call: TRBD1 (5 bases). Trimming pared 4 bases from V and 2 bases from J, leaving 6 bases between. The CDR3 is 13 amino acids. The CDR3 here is CASSSGPGNTIYF. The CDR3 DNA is TGTGCCAGCAGTTCAGGGCCTGGAAACACCATATATTTT.

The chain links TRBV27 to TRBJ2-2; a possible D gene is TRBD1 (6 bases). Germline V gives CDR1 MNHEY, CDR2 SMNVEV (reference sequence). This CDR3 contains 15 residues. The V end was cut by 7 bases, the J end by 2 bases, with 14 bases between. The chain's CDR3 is CASTPGAGNTGELFF. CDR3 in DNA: TGTGCCAGCACCCCAGGGGCGGGTAACACCGGGGAGCTGTTTTTT.

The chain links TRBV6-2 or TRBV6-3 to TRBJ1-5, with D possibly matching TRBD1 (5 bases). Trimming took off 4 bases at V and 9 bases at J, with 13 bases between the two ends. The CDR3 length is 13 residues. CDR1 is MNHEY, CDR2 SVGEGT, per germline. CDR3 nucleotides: TGTGCCAGCAGTTCCCTCCCCGGGGGGCCCCAGCATTTT. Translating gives CASSSLPGGPQHF.

CDR3 in DNA: TGTGCCAGCAGCCGGGGACTTGCAACTAATGAAAAACTGTTTTTT. It translates to CASSRGLATNEKLFF. V is TRBV13 and J is TRBJ1-4, with D tentatively TRBD1 (5 bases). V gave up 5 bases and J gave up 0 bases, with 10 bases separating them. CDR3 size: 15 residues. Looked up from germline, CDR1 is PRHDT and CDR2 is FYEKMQ (reference sequence).

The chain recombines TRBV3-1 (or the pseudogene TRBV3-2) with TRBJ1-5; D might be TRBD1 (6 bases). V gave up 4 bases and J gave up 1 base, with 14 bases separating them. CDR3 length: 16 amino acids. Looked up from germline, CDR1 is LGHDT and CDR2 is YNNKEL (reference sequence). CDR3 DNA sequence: TGTGCCAGCAGCCTTGGGACATCCGCCAGCAATCAGCCCCAGCATTTT. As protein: CASSLGTSASNQPQHF.

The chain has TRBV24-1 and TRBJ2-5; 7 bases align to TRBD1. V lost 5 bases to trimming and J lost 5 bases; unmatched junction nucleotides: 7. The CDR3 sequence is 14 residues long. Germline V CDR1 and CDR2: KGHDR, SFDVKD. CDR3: CATSGRGSLETQYF. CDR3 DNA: TGTGCCACCAGTGGCAGGGGGAGTCTGGAGACCCAGTACTTC.

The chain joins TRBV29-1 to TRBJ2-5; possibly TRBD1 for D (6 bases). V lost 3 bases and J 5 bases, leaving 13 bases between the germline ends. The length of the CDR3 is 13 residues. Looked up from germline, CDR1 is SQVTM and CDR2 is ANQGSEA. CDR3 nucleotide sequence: TGCAGCGTTGACGAAGGGGGTGGGGAGACCCAGTACTTC. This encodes CSVDEGGGETQYF.

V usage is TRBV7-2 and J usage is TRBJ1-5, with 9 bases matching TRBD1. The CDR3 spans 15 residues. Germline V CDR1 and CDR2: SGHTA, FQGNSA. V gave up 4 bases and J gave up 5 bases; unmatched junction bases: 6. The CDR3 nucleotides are TGTGCCAGCAGCTCTCCCGGACAGGGGCATCAGCCCCAGCATTTT. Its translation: CASSSPGQGHQPQHF.

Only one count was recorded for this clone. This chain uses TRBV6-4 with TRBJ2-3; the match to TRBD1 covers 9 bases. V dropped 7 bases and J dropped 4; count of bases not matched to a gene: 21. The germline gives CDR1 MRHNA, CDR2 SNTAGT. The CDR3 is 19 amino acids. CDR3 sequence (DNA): TGTGCCAGCACGGATTTACCGGCGGATTGGGGACAGGGACCAGATACGCAGTATTTT. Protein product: CASTDLPADWGQGPDTQYF.

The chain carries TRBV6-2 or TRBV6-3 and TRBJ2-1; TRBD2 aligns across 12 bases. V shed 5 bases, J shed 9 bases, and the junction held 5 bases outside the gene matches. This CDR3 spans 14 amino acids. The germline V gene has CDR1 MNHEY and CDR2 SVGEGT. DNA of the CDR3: TGTGCCAGCAGTCTAGCGGGAGGGCCAATTGAGCAGTTCTTC. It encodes CASSLAGGPIEQFF.

Here the CDR3 DNA reads TGTGCCAGCAGCCGTACCGGGACAGGATACTACGAGCAGTACTTC. Protein product: CASSRTGTGYYEQYF. The chain combines TRBV7-2 with TRBJ2-7; 8 nucleotides agree with TRBD1. This CDR3 contains 15 residues. V shed 5 bases and J 3 bases; nucleotides not matched to a gene: 9. Germline loops: CDR1 SGHTA, CDR2 FQGNSA.

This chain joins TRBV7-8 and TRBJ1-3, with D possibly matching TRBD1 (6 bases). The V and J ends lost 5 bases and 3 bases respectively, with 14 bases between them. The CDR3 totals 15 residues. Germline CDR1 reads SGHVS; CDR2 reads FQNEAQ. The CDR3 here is CASSAPGTSGNTIYF. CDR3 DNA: TGTGCCAGCAGCGCCCCTGGGACAAGTGGAAACACCATATATTTT.

CDR3 DNA: TGTGCCACCAGCAGAGATTTCGCGACTAATGAAAAACTGTTTTTT. Protein: CATSRDFATNEKLFF. The chain has TRBV15 and TRBJ1-4, with D uncertain. CDR1 is LNHNV and CDR2 is YYDKDF in the germline V gene (reference sequence). The CDR3 length is 15 residues. Trimming pared 0 bases from V and 2 bases from J, leaving 7 bases between.

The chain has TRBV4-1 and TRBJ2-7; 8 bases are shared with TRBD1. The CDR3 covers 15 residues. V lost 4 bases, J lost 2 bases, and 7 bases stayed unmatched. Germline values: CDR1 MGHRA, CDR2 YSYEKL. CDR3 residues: CASSPQTGDPYEQYF. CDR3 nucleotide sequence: TGCGCCAGCAGCCCACAGACAGGGGATCCCTACGAGCAGTACTTC.

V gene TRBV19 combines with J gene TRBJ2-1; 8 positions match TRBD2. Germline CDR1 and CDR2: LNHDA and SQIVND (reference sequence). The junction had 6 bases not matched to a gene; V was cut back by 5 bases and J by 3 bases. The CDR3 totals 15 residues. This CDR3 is CASSEAGVSYNEQFF. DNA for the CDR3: TGTGCCAGTAGTGAAGCGGGAGTGAGCTACAATGAGCAGTTCTTC. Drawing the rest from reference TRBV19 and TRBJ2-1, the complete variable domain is DGGITQSPKYLFRKEGQNVTLSCEQNLNHDAMYWYRQDPGQGLRLIYYSQIVNDFQKGDIAEGYSVSREKKESFPLTVTSAQKNPTAFYLCASSEAGVSYNEQFFGPGTRLTVL.

The CDR3 here is CASSLLGQGMNQPQHF. The DNA of the CDR3 is TGTGCCAGCAGTTTATTAGGACAGGGGATGAATCAGCCCCAGCATTTT. This chain uses TRBV27 with TRBJ1-5; 9 bases map to TRBD1. With V trimmed by 1 base and J by 4 bases, 5 bases remained unmatched. CDR1 and CDR2 (germline): MNHEY, SMNVEV (reference sequence). The CDR3 has 16 amino acids.

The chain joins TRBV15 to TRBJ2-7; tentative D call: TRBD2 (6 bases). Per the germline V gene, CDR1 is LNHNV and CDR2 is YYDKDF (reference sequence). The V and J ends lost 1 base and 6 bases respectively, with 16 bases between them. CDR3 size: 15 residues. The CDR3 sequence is CATSRVLAGESEQYF. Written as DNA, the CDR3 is TGTGCCACCAGCAGAGTACTAGCAGGAGAATCCGAGCAGTACTTC.

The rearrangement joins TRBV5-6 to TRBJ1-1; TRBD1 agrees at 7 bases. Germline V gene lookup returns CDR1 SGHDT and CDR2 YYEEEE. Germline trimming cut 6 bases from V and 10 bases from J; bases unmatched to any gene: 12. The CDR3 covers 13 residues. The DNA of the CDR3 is TGTGCCAGCACCCCGACCCGACAGGGTTTAGCTTTCTTT. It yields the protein CASTPTRQGLAFF.

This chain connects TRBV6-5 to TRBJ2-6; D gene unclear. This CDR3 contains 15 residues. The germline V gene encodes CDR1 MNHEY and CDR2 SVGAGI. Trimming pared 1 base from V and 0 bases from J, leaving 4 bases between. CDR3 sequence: CASSYLFSGANVLTF. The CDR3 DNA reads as TGTGCCAGCAGTTACTTATTCTCTGGGGCCAACGTCCTGACTTTC.

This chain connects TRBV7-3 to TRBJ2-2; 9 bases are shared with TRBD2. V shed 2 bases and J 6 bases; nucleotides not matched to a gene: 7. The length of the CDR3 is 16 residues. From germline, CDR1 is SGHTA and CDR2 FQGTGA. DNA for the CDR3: TGTGCCAGCAGCTTACCCCGGACTAGCGCCGCCGGGGAGCTGTTTTTT. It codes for CASSLPRTSAAGELFF.

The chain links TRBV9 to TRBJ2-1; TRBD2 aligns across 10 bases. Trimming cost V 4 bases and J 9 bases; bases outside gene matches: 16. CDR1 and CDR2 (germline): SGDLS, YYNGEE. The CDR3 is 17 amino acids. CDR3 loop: CASSSGDLAGGRGEQFF. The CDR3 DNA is TGTGCCAGCAGCTCAGGGGACTTAGCGGGAGGTCGGGGTGAGCAGTTCTTC.

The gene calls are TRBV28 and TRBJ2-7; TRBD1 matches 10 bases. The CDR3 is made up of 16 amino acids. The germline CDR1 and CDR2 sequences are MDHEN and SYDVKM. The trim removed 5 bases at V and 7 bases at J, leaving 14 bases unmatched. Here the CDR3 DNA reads TGTGCCAGCAGTGCGAATCTAGGGACAGGGGTGCGGGAGCAGTACTTC. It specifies CASSANLGTGVREQYF. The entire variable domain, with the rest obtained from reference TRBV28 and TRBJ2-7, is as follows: DVKVTQSSRYLVKRTGEKVFLECVQDMDHENMFWYRQDPGLGLRLIYFSYDVKMKEKGDIPEGYSVSREKKERFSLILESASTNQTSMYLCASSANLGTGVREQYFGPGTRLTVT.

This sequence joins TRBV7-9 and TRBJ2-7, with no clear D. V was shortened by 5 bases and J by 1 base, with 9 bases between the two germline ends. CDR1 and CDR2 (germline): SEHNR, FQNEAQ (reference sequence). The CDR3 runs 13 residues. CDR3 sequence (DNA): TGTGCCAGCAGCATTTCGGAGTCCTACGAGCAGTACGTC. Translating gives CASSISESYEQYV.

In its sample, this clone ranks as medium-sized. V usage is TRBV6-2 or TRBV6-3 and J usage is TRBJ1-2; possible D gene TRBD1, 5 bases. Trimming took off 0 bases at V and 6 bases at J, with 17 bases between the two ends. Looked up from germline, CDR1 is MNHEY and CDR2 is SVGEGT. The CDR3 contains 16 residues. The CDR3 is CASSYSDRATADGYTF. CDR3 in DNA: TGTGCCAGCAGTTACTCAGACAGAGCTACCGCCGATGGCTACACCTTC.

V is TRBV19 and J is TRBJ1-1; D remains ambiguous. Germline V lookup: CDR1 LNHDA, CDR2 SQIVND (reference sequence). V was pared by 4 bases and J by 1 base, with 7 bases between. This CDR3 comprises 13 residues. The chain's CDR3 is CASSTQTNTEAFF. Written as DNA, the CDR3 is TGTGCCAGTAGTACACAGACGAACACTGAAGCTTTCTTT.

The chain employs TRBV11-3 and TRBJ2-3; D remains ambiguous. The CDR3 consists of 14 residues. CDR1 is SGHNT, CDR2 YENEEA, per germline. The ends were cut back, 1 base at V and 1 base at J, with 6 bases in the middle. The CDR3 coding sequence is TGTGCCAGCAGCTTAGTCCAGGGCACAGATACGCAGTATTTT. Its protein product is CASSLVQGTDTQYF.

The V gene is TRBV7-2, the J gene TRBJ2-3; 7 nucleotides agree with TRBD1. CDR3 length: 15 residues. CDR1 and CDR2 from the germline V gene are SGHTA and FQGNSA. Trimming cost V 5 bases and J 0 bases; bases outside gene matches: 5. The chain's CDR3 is CASSVGQTSTDTQYF. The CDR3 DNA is TGTGCCAGCAGCGTGGGACAGACAAGCACAGATACGCAGTATTTT.

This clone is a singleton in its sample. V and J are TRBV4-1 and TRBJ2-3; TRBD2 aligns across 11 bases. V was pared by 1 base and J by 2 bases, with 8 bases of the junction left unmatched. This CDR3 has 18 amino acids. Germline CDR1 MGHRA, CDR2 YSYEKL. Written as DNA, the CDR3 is TGCGCCAGCAGCCAAGTTCTCGGACTAGCGGGTACCACAGATACGCAGTATTTT. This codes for CASSQVLGLAGTTDTQYF.

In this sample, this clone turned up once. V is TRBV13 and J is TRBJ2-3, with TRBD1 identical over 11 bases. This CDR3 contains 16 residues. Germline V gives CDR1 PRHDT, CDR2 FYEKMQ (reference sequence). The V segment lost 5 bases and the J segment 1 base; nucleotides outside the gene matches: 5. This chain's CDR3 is CASSLQGQGGTDTQYF. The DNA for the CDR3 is TGTGCCAGCAGCCTTCAGGGACAGGGGGGCACAGATACGCAGTATTTT.

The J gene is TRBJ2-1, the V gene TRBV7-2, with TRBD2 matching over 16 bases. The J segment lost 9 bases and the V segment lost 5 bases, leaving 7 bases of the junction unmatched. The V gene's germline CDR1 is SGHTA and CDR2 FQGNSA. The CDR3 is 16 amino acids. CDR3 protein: CASSTGTSGRAVEQFF. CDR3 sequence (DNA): TGTGCCAGCAGCACAGGGACTAGCGGGAGGGCCGTTGAGCAGTTCTTC. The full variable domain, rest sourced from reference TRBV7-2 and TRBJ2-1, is GAGVSQSPSNKVTEKGKDVELRCDPISGHTALYWYRQSLGQGLEFLIYFQGNSAPDKSGLPSDRFSAERTGGSVSTLTIQRTQQEDSAVYLCASSTGTSGRAVEQFFGPGTRLTVL.

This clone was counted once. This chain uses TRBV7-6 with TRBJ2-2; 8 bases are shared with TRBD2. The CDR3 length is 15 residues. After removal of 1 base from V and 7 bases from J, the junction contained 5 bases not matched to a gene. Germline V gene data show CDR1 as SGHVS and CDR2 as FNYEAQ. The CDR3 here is CASSLDTREGGELFF. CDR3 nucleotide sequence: TGTGCCAGCAGCTTAGATACTCGGGAGGGCGGGGAGCTGTTTTTT.